This entry lists 24 T cell receptor beta chains sequenced from one sample in a study of shared clonotypes between healthy human individuals (TCRdb year 2020). Library creation used the immunoSEQ multiplex PCR assay. TCRdb carries this immuneACCESS record with in-frame sequences only. Its versions omit some clonotypes, under half of them owing to an unresolved V gene in the studies checked, with the rest unexplained. The table for this sample lists over 1.5 million clones; 98% of them were counted only once. In total, the top ten clones hold around 0.47% of the sample. Sequenced sample: naive CD4+ T cells sorted from blood. The meaning of the sample's cell subset or site label: CD45RA+ positively selected. These TCRs come from a young man in good health.

This sequence joins TRBV19 and TRBJ1-5, with D tentatively TRBD1 (6 bases). Germline V CDR1 and CDR2: LNHDA, SQIVND (reference sequence). The CDR3 has 15 amino acids. Trimming left V 3 bases short and J 1 base short, with 10 bases between. CDR3 in DNA: TGTGCCAGTAGTATGAGGGGGAGCAGCAATCAGCCCCAGCATTTT. Amino acids: CASSMRGSSNQPQHF.

The gene calls are TRBV28 and TRBJ2-2, with unresolved D. The CDR3 is 15 amino acids. V lost 5 bases to trimming and J lost 2 bases, with 12 bases between them. Germline V CDR1 and CDR2: MDHEN, SYDVKM. CDR3 residues: CASSTFRANTGELFF. As DNA, the CDR3 is TGTGCCAGCAGTACCTTCCGGGCCAACACCGGGGAGCTGTTTTTT.

V and J are TRBV30 and TRBJ1-2; 7 positions match TRBD1. Trimming removed 0 bases from V and 7 bases from J; junction bases left unmatched: 5. The CDR3 is 13 amino acids. Germline V gives CDR1 GTSNPN, CDR2 SVGIG (reference sequence). The DNA for the CDR3 is TGTGCCTGGAGTGTACAGGGGAAGGGTGGCTACACCTTC. Its translation is CAWSVQGKGGYTF. Looking up the rest from reference TRBV30 and TRBJ1-2 gives the full variable domain: SQTIHQWPATLVQPVGSPLSLECTVEGTSNPNLYWYRQAAGRGLQLLFYSVGIGQISSEVPQNLSASRPQDRQFILSSKKLLLSDSGFYLCAWSVQGKGGYTFGSGTRLTVV.

The chain joins TRBV7-2 to TRBJ2-2; D remains ambiguous. Germline loops: CDR1 SGHTA, CDR2 FQGNSA. This CDR3 is built from 14 residues. V was cut by 1 base and J by 0 bases, with 3 bases left in between. This CDR3 is CASSLDPNTGELFF. The CDR3, as DNA: TGTGCCAGCAGCTTAGACCCGAACACCGGGGAGCTGTTTTTT. The complete variable domain, with remaining parts taken from reference TRBV7-2 and TRBJ2-2, reads GAGVSQSPSNKVTEKGKDVELRCDPISGHTALYWYRQSLGQGLEFLIYFQGNSAPDKSGLPSDRFSAERTGGSVSTLTIQRTQQEDSAVYLCASSLDPNTGELFFGEGSRLTVL.

This clone was picked up a small number of times. CDR3 nucleotides: TGTGCCAGTAGGGGGACAGGGGTTTATAGCAATCAGCCCCAGCATTTT. It encodes CASRGTGVYSNQPQHF. The chain recombines TRBV19 with TRBJ1-5, with 10 nucleotides matching TRBD1. J lost 0 bases, V lost 6 bases, and 5 bases had no gene match. The CDR3 contains 16 residues. Per the germline V gene, CDR1 is LNHDA and CDR2 is SQIVND (reference sequence).

CDR3 residues: CASTPSSHYEQFF. The CDR3 DNA sequence: TGTGCCAGTACTCCCTCAAGTCACTATGAGCAGTTCTTC. The rearrangement uses TRBV19 and TRBJ2-1; D unresolved. The ends were cut back, 7 bases at V and 8 bases at J, with 15 bases in the middle. This CDR3 contains 13 residues. Germline CDR1 LNHDA, CDR2 SQIVND (reference sequence).

In DNA form, the CDR3 reads TGCGCCAGCAGTGTCGGGACTAGCGGGATATTCTCCTACAATGAGCAGTTCTTC. Its protein product is CASSVGTSGIFSYNEQFF. The chain couples TRBV10-1 to TRBJ2-1, with 13 bases fitting TRBD2. The germline V gene has CDR1 WNHNN and CDR2 SYGVQD (reference sequence). The CDR3 spans 18 residues. Losses at the gene ends were 4 bases for V and 0 bases for J; bases not matched to a gene: 6.

The V gene is TRBV21-1, the J gene TRBJ2-1; the table's TRBD2 call for D was not verified on the DNA. TRBV21-1 is listed as a pseudogene. This CDR3 comprises 14 residues. This CDR3 is CASRTSGDYNEQFF. The CDR3 coding sequence is TGTGCCAGCAGAACTAGCGGAGATTACAATGAGCAGTTCTTC.

The V and J genes are TRBV27 and TRBJ2-7; tentatively, D is TRBD1 (6 bases). This CDR3 is 14 amino acids long. Germline CDR1 is MNHEY and CDR2 is SMNVEV (reference sequence). Trimming removed 3 bases from V and 0 bases from J, with 9 bases in between. The CDR3 DNA follows: TGTGCCAGCAGTTTGCAACAGGGCTCCTACGAGCAGTACTTC. Translated, it gives CASSLQQGSYEQYF.

The genes are TRBV7-3 and TRBJ2-1; perhaps TRBD2 as D (5 bases). Per germline, CDR1 SGHTA and CDR2 FQGTGA. Trimming removed 0 bases at V and 4 bases at J, with 13 bases between. CDR3 length: 16 residues. The CDR3 is CASSLTGRHKYNEQFF. For the CDR3, the DNA is TGTGCCAGCAGCTTAACGGGGAGACATAAATACAATGAGCAGTTCTTC.

Remarks on this clone: The sample carries other DNA sequences with the same CDR3. The chain combines TRBV7-9 with TRBJ2-5, with D hard to call. This CDR3 comprises 12 residues. V was pared by 1 base and J by 5 bases, with 5 bases between. Looked up from germline, CDR1 is SEHNR and CDR2 is FQNEAQ (reference sequence). The CDR3 sequence: CASSLVGETQYF. CDR3 in DNA: TGTGCCAGCAGCTTAGTTGGTGAGACCCAGTACTTC. Full variable domain (missing parts from reference TRBV7-9 and TRBJ2-5): DTGVSQNPRHKITKRGQNVTFRCDPISEHNRLYWYRQTLGQGPEFLTYFQNEAQLEKSRLLSDRFSAERPKGSFSTLEIQRTEQGDSAMYLCASSLVGETQYFGPGTRLLVL.

This sequence joins TRBV11-3 and TRBJ2-3; D uncertain. This CDR3 contains 13 residues. The V gene lost 4 bases and the J gene lost 4 bases, with 9 bases spanning the gap. CDR1 is SGHNT, CDR2 YENEEA, per germline. The CDR3 DNA sequence: TGTGCCAGCAGCTCCCGATTCGCAGATACGCAGTATTTT. Its protein is CASSSRFADTQYF.

This chain joins TRBV5-5 and TRBJ2-7, with TRBD1 matching 9 bases. V dropped 3 bases and J dropped 1; count of bases not matched to a gene: 5. The CDR3 consists of 15 residues. The V gene's germline CDR1 is SGHKS and CDR2 YYEKEE (reference sequence). In DNA form, the CDR3 reads TGTGCCAGCAGCTCCCTCGGGACAGGGTCCTACGAGCAGTACTTC. Residues: CASSSLGTGSYEQYF.

This clone was detected once. V usage is TRBV10-3 and J usage is TRBJ1-1, with D maybe TRBD1 (5 bases). The CDR3 length is 12 residues. Per germline, CDR1 ENHRY and CDR2 SYGVKD. Trimming took off 8 bases at V and 8 bases at J, with 15 bases between the two ends. The DNA for the CDR3 is TGTGCCATCGGTGGACCGGGGCCGGAAGCTTTCTTT. Its protein product is CAIGGPGPEAFF.

As regards this clone: Other DNA sequences in the sample encode the same CDR3. The chain has TRBV9 and TRBJ2-3; no firm D call. Germline V gives CDR1 SGDLS, CDR2 YYNGEE. This CDR3 comprises 12 residues. V lost 2 bases and J lost 1, with 2 bases in between. DNA of the CDR3: TGTGCCAGCAGCGTCGGCACAGATACGCAGTATTTT. Its translation: CASSVGTDTQYF.

The CDR3 loop is CTSSQASGGYTF. The CDR3 nucleotides are TGCACCAGCAGCCAAGCCAGTGGAGGCTACACCTTC. The V call is TRBV1, the J call TRBJ1-2. TRBV1 is a pseudogene. This CDR3 is built from 12 residues.

The rearrangement joins TRBV13 to TRBJ1-2, with 10 bases aligning to TRBD1. Trimming cost V 5 bases and J 4 bases; bases outside gene matches: 4. Germline assignment: CDR1 PRHDT and CDR2 FYEKMQ (reference sequence). There are 14 residues in the CDR3. The CDR3: CASSPRDRGYGYTF. The CDR3 DNA sequence: TGTGCCAGCAGCCCAAGGGACAGGGGCTATGGCTACACCTTC. The entire variable domain, with the rest obtained from reference TRBV13 and TRBJ1-2, is as follows: AAGVIQSPRHLIKEKRETATLKCYPIPRHDTVYWYQQGPGQDPQFLISFYEKMQSDKGSIPDRFSAQQFSDYHSELNMSSLELGDSALYFCASSPRDRGYGYTFGSGTRLTVV.

Of note for this clone: The identical CDR3 is also encoded by other nucleotide sequences in the sample. The chain employs TRBV18 and TRBJ2-5; D gene unclear. The CDR3 totals 15 residues. CDR1 and CDR2 (germline): KGHSH, LQKENI. Trimming cost V 1 base and J 0 bases, with 9 bases left between them. This CDR3 is CASSPLSRYQETQYF. The CDR3 DNA sequence: TGTGCCAGCTCACCACTCAGCAGGTACCAAGAGACCCAGTACTTC.

The chain recombines TRBV10-2 with TRBJ2-5, with TRBD2 matching 10 bases. The CDR3 is 15 amino acids. Germline loops: CDR1 WSHSY, CDR2 SAAADI. The trim removed 5 bases at V and 4 bases at J, leaving 7 bases unmatched. The CDR3 coding sequence is TGCGCCAGCAGTATTCTAGCGGGAGTGGGAGAGACCCAGTACTTC. Its protein product is CASSILAGVGETQYF.

The chain links TRBV29-1 to TRBJ1-4; the D is unclear. The V gene lost 6 bases and the J gene lost 7 bases, with 15 bases spanning the gap. Germline assignment: CDR1 SQVTM and CDR2 ANQGSEA. This CDR3 has 13 residues. CDR3 region: CSVKRRLSEKLFF. In DNA form, the CDR3 reads TGCAGCGTCAAGAGGCGGTTAAGTGAAAAACTGTTTTTT.

The genes are TRBV5-6 and TRBJ2-2; maybe TRBD1 (5 bases). The CDR3 is made up of 16 amino acids. Trimming stripped 0 bases from V and 1 base from J, with 10 bases between. Per germline, CDR1 SGHDT and CDR2 YYEEEE. The CDR3 reads CASSLGAGMNTGELFF. The CDR3 DNA reads as TGTGCCAGCAGCTTGGGTGCAGGGATGAACACCGGGGAGCTGTTTTTT.

This rearrangement joins TRBV6-6 to TRBJ2-1; tentatively, D is TRBD2 (5 bases). CDR1 MNHNY and CDR2 SVGAGI come from the germline V gene (reference sequence). The CDR3 totals 11 residues. The CDR3 region has the DNA TGTGCGAGCCACGGACTCTCTGAGCAGTTCTTC. As protein: CASHGLSEQFF.

V usage is TRBV4-3 and J usage is TRBJ1-3, with D uncertain. Per the germline V gene, CDR1 is LGHNA and CDR2 is YSLEER. CDR3 length equals 15 residues. The ends were cut back, 0 bases at V and 0 bases at J, with 6 bases in the middle. The CDR3 sequence: CASSQDRISGNTIYF. As DNA, the CDR3 is TGCGCCAGCAGCCAAGACAGGATCTCTGGAAACACCATATATTTT.

The chain combines TRBV11-3 with TRBJ2-3; TRBD2 is a possible D gene (5 bases). CDR3 size: 13 residues. V lost 0 bases, J lost 8 bases, and 9 bases lay in between. Germline CDR1 and CDR2: SGHNT and YENEEA. In nucleotides, the CDR3 is TGTGCCAGCAGCTTAGAATCTGGAGGTACGCAGTATTTT. Amino acids: CASSLESGGTQYF.